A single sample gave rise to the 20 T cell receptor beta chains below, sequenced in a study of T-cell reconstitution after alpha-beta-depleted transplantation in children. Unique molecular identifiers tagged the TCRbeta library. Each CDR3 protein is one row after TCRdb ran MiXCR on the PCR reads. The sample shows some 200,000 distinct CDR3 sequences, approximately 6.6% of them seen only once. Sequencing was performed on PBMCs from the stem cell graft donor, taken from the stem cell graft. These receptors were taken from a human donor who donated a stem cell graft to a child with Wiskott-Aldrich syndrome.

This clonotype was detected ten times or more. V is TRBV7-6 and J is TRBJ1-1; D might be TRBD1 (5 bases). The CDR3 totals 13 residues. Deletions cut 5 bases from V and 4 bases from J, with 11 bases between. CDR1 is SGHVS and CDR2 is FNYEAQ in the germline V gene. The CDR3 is CASSPRRGTEAFF. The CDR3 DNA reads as TGTGCCAGCAGCCCAAGGAGGGGCACTGAAGCTTTCTTT.

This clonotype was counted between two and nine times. CDR3 bases: TGTGCCAGCAGTGAAGGCCCTTCTCGGGAAAAACTGTTTTTT. It yields the protein CASSEGPSREKLFF. V is TRBV2 and J is TRBJ1-4; D unresolved. This CDR3 region has 14 residues. V shed 1 base and J shed 8 bases, with 11 bases lying between them. CDR1 and CDR2 from the germline V gene are SNHLY and FYNNEI.

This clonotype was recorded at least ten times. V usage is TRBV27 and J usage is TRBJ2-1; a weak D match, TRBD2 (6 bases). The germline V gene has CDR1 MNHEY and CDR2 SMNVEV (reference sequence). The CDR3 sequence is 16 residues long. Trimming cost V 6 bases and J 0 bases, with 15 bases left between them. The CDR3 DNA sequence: TGTGCCAGCAGCCCTGGTCGGGGACTCTCCTACAATGAGCAGTTCTTC. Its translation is CASSPGRGLSYNEQFF.

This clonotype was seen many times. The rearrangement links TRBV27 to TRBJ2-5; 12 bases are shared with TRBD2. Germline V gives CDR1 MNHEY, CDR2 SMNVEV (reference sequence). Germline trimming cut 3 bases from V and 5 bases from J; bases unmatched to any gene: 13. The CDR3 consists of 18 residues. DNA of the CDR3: TGTGCCAGCAGTTTTTCCCTCCTGTCTAGCGGGAGGGCCGAGACCCAGTACTTC. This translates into CASSFSLLSSGRAETQYF.

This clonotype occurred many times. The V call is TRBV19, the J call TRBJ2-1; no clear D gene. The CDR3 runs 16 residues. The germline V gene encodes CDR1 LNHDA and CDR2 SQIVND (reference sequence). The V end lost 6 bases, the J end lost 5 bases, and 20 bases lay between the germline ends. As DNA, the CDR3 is TGTGCCAGTAGAGGCACAAGAGATGTTGGCCACAATGAGCAGTTCTTC. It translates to CASRGTRDVGHNEQFF.

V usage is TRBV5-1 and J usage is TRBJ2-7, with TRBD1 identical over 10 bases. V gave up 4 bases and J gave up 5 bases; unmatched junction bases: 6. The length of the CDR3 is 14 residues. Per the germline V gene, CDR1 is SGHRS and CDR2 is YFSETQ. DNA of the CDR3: TGCGCCAGCAGCAGCAGACAGGGGGCCAACGAGCAGTACTTC. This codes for CASSSRQGANEQYF.

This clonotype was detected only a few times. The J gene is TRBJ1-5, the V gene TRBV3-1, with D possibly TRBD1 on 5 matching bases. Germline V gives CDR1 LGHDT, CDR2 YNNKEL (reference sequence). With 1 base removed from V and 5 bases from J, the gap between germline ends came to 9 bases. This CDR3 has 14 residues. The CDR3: CASSQAGGDQPQHF. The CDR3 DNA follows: TGTGCCAGCAGCCAAGCGGGGGGGGATCAGCCCCAGCATTTT.

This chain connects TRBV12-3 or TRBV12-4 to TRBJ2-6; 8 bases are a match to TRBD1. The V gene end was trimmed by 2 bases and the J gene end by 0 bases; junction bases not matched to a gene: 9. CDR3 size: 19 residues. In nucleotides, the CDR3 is TGTGCCAGCAGTTTATGGGCAGGGGGCATTAGCTCTGGGGCCAACGTCCTGACTTTC. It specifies CASSLWAGGISSGANVLTF.

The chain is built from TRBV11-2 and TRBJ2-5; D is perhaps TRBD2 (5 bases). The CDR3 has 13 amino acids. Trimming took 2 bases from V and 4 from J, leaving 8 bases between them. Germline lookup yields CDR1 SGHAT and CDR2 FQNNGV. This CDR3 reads CASSLSEGETQYF. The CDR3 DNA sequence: TGTGCCAGCAGCTTATCTGAGGGAGAGACCCAGTACTTC.

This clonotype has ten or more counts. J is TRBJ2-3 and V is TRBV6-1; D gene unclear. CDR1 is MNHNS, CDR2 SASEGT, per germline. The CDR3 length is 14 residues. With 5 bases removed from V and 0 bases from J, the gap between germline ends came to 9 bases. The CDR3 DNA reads TGTGCCAGCAGTACAAGGTCTAGCACAGATACGCAGTATTTT. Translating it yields CASSTRSSTDTQYF.

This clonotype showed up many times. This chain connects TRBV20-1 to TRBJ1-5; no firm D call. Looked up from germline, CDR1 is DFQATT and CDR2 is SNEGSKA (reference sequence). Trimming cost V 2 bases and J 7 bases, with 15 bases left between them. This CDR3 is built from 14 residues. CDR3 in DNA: TGCAGTGCTAGACCAACAGTGGCGGGGCAGCCCCAGCATTTT. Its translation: CSARPTVAGQPQHF.

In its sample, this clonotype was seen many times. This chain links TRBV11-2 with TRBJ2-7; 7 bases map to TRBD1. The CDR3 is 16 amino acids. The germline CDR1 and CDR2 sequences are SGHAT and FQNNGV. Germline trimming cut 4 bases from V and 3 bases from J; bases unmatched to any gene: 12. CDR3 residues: CASSSIRDRPFYEQYF. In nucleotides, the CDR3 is TGTGCCAGCAGCTCGATCCGGGACAGACCTTTCTACGAGCAGTACTTC.

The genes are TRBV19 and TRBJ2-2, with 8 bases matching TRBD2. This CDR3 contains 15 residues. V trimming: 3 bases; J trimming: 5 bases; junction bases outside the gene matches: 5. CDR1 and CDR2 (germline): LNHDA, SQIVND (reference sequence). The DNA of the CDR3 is TGTGCCAGTAGTATTCCGGGACTAGGTACCGGGGAGCTGTTTTTT. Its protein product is CASSIPGLGTGELFF.

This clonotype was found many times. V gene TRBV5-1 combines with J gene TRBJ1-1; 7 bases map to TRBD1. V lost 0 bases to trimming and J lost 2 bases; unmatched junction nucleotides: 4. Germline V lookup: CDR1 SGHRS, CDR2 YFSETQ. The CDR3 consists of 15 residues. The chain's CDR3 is CASSLVAGGNTEAFF. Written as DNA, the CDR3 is TGCGCCAGCAGCTTGGTGGCAGGGGGAAACACTGAAGCTTTCTTT.

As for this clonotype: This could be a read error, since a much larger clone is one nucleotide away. CDR3 loop: CASSEVQGYGYTF. CDR3 sequence (DNA): TGTGCCAGCAGCGAAGTACAGGGCTATGGCTACACCTTC. The rearrangement uses TRBV5-4 and TRBJ1-2; maybe TRBD1 (6 bases). The ends were cut back, 4 bases at V and 4 bases at J, with 11 bases in the middle. This CDR3 comprises 13 residues. The germline CDR1 and CDR2 sequences are SGHNT and YYREEE (reference sequence). Filled out from reference TRBV5-4 and TRBJ1-2, the complete variable domain reads ETGVTQSPTHLIKTRGQQVTLRCSSQSGHNTVSWYQQALGQGPQFIFQYYREEENGRGNFPPRFSGLQFPNYSSELNVNALELDDSALYLCASSEVQGYGYTFGSGTRLTVV.

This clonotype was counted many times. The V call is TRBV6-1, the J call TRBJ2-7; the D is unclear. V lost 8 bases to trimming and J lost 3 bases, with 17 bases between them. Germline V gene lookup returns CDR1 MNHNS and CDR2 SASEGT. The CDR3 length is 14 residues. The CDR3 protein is CASLQPGSNYEQYF. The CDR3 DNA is TGTGCCAGCCTCCAGCCGGGCTCGAACTACGAGCAGTACTTC.

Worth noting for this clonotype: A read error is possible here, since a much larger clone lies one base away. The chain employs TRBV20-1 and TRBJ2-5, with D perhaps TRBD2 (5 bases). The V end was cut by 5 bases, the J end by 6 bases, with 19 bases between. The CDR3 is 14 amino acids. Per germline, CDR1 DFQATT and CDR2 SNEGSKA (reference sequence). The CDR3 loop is CSAQDTVHGKTQYF. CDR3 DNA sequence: TGCAGTGCTCAAGACACGGTACACGGGAAGACCCAGTACTTC.

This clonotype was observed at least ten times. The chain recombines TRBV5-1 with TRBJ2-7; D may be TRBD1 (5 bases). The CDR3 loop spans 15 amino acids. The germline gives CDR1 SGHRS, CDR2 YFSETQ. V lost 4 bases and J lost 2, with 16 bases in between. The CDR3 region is CASSLGRAGTYEQYF. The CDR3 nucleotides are TGCGCCAGCAGCCTAGGTCGAGCAGGGACCTACGAGCAGTACTTC.

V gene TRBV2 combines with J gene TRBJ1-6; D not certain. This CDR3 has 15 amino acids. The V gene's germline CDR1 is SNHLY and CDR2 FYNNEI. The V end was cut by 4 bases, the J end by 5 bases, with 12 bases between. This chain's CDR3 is CASSGNPINNSPLHF. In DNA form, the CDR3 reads TGTGCCAGCAGTGGTAACCCAATTAATAATTCACCCCTCCACTTT.

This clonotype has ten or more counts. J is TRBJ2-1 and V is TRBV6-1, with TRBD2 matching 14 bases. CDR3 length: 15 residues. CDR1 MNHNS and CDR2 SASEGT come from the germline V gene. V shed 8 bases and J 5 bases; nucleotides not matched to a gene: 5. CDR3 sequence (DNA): TGTGCCAGCTATGGACTAGCGGGGGGTAACAATGAGCAGTTCTTC. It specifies CASYGLAGGNNEQFF.